The source of this T cell receptor beta chain is a study of T-cell reconstitution after alpha-beta-depleted transplantation in children. The TCRbeta library incorporated unique molecular identifiers. TCRdb reprocessed the PCR reads with MiXCR, giving one entry per CDR3 protein. The sample carries 90,000 to 120,000 distinct CDR3 sequences, 6.4% recorded once. This clonotype was counted only a few times. The antigen is unknown. Study outcomes and limitations: Among T cells one year after transplant, newly produced cells accounted for most counts and diversity.

Germline V lookup: CDR1 SGHAT, CDR2 FQDESV (reference sequence). This CDR3 comprises 19 residues. Unmatched junction bases numbered 14, after V lost 2 bases and J lost 6 bases. This clonotype was sampled from a male patient between 2 and 10 years old who had a stem cell transplant for acute lymphoblastic leukemia, so the T cells may come from the graft donor. The sample in question was PBMCs, mostly from graft donor cells, obtained 360 days after TCRalphabeta/CD19-depleted stem cell transplant. The chain recombines TRBV11-1 with TRBJ2-2; TRBD2 matches at 11 bases. This CDR3 reads CASSLLRGTSGRSSGELFF. CDR3 bases: TGTGCCAGCAGCTTATTGAGGGGTACTAGCGGGAGATCGTCCGGGGAGCTGTTTTTT.